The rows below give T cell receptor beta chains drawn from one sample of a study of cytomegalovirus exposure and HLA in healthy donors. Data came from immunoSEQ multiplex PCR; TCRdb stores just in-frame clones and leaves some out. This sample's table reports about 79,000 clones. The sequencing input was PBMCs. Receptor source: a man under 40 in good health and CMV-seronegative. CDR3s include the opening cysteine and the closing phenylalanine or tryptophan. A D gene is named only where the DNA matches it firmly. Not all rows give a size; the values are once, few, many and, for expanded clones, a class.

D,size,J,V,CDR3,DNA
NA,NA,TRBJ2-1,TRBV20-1,CSALSAPEQFF,TGCAGTGCTCTCTCAGCGCCCGAGCAGTTCTTC
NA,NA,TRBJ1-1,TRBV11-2,CASSDGGDTEAFF,TGTGCCAGCAGCGACGGGGGGGACACTGAAGCTTTCTTT
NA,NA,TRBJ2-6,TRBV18,CASSPREFSGANVLTF,TGTGCCAGCTCACCAAGGGAGTTCTCTGGGGCCAACGTCCTGACTTTC
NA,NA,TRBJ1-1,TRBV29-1,CSGFGGSTEAFF,TGCAGCGGCTTCGGCGGGAGCACTGAAGCTTTCTTT
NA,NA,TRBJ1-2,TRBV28,CASRNTGSRGYTF,TGTGCCAGCAGAAACACAGGGTCGAGAGGCTACACCTTC
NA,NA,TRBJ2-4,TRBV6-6,CASSYRQGWEKNIQYF,TGTGCCAGCAGTTACCGTCAGGGGTGGGAGAAAAACATTCAGTACTTC
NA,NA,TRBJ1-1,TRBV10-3,CAISEGNRRGRTEAFF,TGTGCCATCAGTGAGGGGAATAGGCGGGGGCGGACTGAAGCTTTCTTT
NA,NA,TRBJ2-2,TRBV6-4,CASSRTTNTGELFF,TGTGCCAGCAGTAGGACAACGAACACCGGGGAGCTGTTTTTT
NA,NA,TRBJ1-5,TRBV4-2,CASSQGAGLNQPQHF,TGTGCCAGCAGCCAAGGGGCAGGCCTCAATCAGCCCCAGCATTTT
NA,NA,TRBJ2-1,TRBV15,CATSRDGSGSYNEQFF,TGTGCCACCAGCAGAGATGGATCAGGGTCCTACAATGAGCAGTTCTTC
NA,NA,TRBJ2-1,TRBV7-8,CASSSQSGIYNEQFF,TGTGCCAGCAGCTCCCAGTCGGGTATTTACAATGAGCAGTTCTTC
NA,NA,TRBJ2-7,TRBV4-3,CASSPRPESSYEQYF,TGCGCCAGCAGCCCACGACCGGAGAGCTCCTACGAGCAGTACTTC
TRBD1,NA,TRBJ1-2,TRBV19,CASIPGGADYGYTF,TGTGCCAGTATCCCAGGGGGCGCGGACTATGGCTACACCTTC
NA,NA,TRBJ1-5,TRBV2,CASTKEPNQPQHF,TGTGCCAGCACCAAAGAGCCGAATCAGCCCCAGCATTTT
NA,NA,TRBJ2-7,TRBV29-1,CSVAQRQVPYEQYF,TGCAGCGTCGCCCAACGACAGGTTCCTTACGAGCAGTACTTC
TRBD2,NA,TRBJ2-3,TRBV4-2,CASSQEAGGGSDTQYF,TGTGCCAGCAGCCAAGAAGCGGGAGGGGGGTCAGATACGCAGTATTTT
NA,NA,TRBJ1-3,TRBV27,CASSLFGQTGNTIYF,TGTGCCAGCAGTTTATTTGGCCAGACTGGAAACACCATATATTTT
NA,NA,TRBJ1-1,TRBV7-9,CASSLPGLFKAFF,TGTGCCAGCAGCTTACCAGGACTGTTTAAAGCTTTCTTT
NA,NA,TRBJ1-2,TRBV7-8,CASSLGFGQSYRYTF,TGTGCCAGCAGCTTAGGATTCGGACAGAGCTATCGCTACACCTTC
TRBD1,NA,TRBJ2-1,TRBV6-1,CASIGQGIYEQFF,TGTGCCAGCATTGGACAGGGAATCTATGAGCAGTTCTTC
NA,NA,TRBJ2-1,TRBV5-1,CASRAASSYNEQFF,TGCGCCAGCCGTGCGGCCAGCTCCTACAATGAGCAGTTCTTC
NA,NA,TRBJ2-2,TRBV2,CASSVIRVAGELFF,TGTGCCAGCAGTGTCATCCGGGTAGCCGGGGAGCTGTTTTTT
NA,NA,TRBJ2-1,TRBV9,CASSVGVGPYNEQFF,TGTGCCAGCAGCGTAGGCGTGGGCCCCTACAATGAGCAGTTCTTC
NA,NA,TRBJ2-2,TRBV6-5,CASRNRGAGELFF,TGTGCCAGCCGGAACCGGGGTGCCGGGGAGCTGTTTTTT
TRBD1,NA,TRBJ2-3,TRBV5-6,CASSLEGGLTDTQYF,TGTGCCAGCAGCTTGGAAGGGGGCCTAACAGATACGCAGTATTTT
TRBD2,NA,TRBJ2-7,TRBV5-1,CASSLGGSGDEQYF,TGCGCCAGCAGCTTGGGCGGGAGTGGGGACGAGCAGTACTTC
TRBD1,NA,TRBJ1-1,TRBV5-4,CASSFNRGGTEAFF,TGTGCCAGCAGCTTCAACAGGGGGGGCACTGAAGCTTTCTTT
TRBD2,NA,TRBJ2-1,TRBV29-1,CSVVLAGSSYNEQFF,TGCAGCGTGGTGCTAGCGGGGAGCTCCTACAATGAGCAGTTCTTC
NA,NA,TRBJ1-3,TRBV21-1,CASSPPTGGLSGNTIYF,TGTGCCAGCAGCCCACCCACGGGGGGGCTAAGTGGAAACACCATATATTTT
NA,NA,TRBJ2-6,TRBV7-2,CASSLEISGANVLTF,TGTGCCAGCAGCTTGGAGATCTCTGGGGCCAACGTCCTGACTTTC
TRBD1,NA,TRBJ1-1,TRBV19,CASSTTRTGGVGKAFF,TGTGCCAGTAGTACTACCCGGACAGGGGGCGTTGGGAAAGCTTTCTTT
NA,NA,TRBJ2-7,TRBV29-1,CSVEDRQGTYEQYF,TGCAGCGTTGAAGATCGGCAGGGTACCTACGAGCAGTACTTC
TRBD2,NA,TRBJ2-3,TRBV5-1,CASSWDSGGVKDTQYF,TGCGCCAGCAGCTGGGATAGCGGGGGGGTTAAAGATACGCAGTATTTT
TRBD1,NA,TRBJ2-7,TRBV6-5,CASGRGQTYEQYF,TGTGCCAGCGGAAGGGGGCAGACCTACGAGCAGTACTTC
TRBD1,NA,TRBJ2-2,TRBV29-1,CSVTGTGGNTGELFF,TGCAGCGTCACCGGGACAGGGGGCAACACCGGGGAGCTGTTTTTT
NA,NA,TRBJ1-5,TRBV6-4,CASSGRNSNQPQHF,TGTGCCAGCAGTGGGAGAAATAGCAATCAGCCCCAGCATTTT
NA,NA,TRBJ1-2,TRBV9,CASSALGAGAHGYTF,TGTGCCAGCAGCGCCCTGGGGGCAGGCGCCCATGGCTACACCTTC
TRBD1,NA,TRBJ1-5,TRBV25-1,CASSGGQGNQPQHF,TGTGCCAGCAGTGGGGGACAGGGCAATCAGCCCCAGCATTTT
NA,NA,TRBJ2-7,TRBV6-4,CASSADRSSYEQYF,TGTGCCAGCAGTGCCGACAGGAGCTCCTACGAGCAGTACTTC
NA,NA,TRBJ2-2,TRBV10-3,CAISGQGNGGELFF,TGTGCCATCAGTGGGCAGGGCAATGGCGGGGAGCTGTTTTTT
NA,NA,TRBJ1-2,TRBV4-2,CASSQDHGPFNYGYTF,TGTGCCAGCAGCCAAGATCACGGTCCATTTAACTATGGCTACACCTTC
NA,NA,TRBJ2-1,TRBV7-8,CASSLTTFSSYNEQFF,TGTGCCAGCAGCTTGACTACATTCTCCTCCTACAATGAGCAGTTCTTC
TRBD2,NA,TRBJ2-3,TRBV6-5,CASRPVSGVTDAQYF,TGTGCCAGCAGACCAGTGAGCGGGGTCACAGATGCGCAGTATTTT
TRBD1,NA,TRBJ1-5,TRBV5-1,CASSLRQGESNQPQHF,TGCGCCAGCAGCTTAAGACAGGGTGAAAGCAATCAGCCCCAGCATTTT
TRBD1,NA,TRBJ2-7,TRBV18,CASSPGTDAYEQYF,TGTGCCAGCTCTCCCGGGACAGACGCCTACGAGCAGTACTTC
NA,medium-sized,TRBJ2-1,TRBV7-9,CASSFRDKVPNEQFF,TGTGCCAGCAGCTTCCGGGACAAGGTGCCCAATGAGCAGTTCTTC
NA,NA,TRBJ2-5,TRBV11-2,CASSSLDPLSPPETQYF,TGTGCCAGCAGCTCCCTAGACCCCCTCTCCCCGCCGGAGACCCAGTACTTC